The 11 T cell receptor beta chains reported below all come from one sample, sequenced in a study of shared T cell receptors in the human thymus. The table came from immunoSEQ multiplex PCR; TCRdb's copy has only in-frame clones and leaves some out. The table shows 500,000 to 850,000 clones, with approximately 87% occurring only once. These data were also filed under a second study, of human thymus T cells.

Material for sequencing was thymocytes. These receptors came from a boy under two years old with a congenital heart defect.

The rearrangement links TRBV7-3 to TRBJ2-3; D is perhaps TRBD2 (6 bases). Deletions cut 1 base from V and 4 bases from J, with 15 bases between. The CDR3 has 16 amino acids. CDR1 and CDR2 (germline): SGHTA, FQGTGA. CDR3 bases: TGTGCCAGCAGCTTAAAGGCGGGACCGGGGGCAGATACGCAGTATTTT. Amino acids: CASSLKAGPGADTQYF.

This clone was found once. The J gene is TRBJ2-4, the V gene TRBV7-2; perhaps TRBD1 as D (8 bases). Deletions cut 4 bases from V and 8 bases from J, with 18 bases between. The CDR3 length is 15 residues. Germline V gene lookup returns CDR1 SGHTA and CDR2 FQGNSA. The CDR3 nucleotides read TGTGCCAGCAGCTATGGACAGGGAGGGAGGGACATTCAGTACTTC. Protein sequence: CASSYGQGGRDIQYF.

This clone came up once. CDR3 sequence reads: CASSESTSWDEQYF. In DNA, the CDR3 is TGTGCCAGCAGTGAAAGTACTAGCTGGGACGAGCAGTACTTC. The chain employs TRBV2 and TRBJ2-5, with D perhaps TRBD2 (6 bases). Matching the DNA end better, TRBJ2-7 makes the J call doubtful. Germline CDR1 is SNHLY and CDR2 is FYNNEI. The CDR3 has 14 amino acids.

V gene TRBV6-5 combines with J gene TRBJ2-7; D might be TRBD2 (6 bases). Germline V CDR1 and CDR2: MNHEY, SVGAGI. CDR3 size: 15 residues. The germline V and J ends were trimmed by 5 bases and 0 bases, with 14 bases remaining between them. DNA for the CDR3: TGTGCCAGCAGTGGCGCGGGGCTTAGCTCCTACGAGCAGTACTTC. It is translated as CASSGAGLSSYEQYF.

The chain has TRBV23-1 and TRBJ1-1; D might be TRBD1 (5 bases). TRBV23-1 carries the ORF label, with uncertain function. The CDR3 sequence is 13 residues long. Trimming took 4 bases from V and 10 from J, leaving 16 bases between them. CDR3 in amino acids: CASSLIGRDTAFF. The CDR3 DNA reads TGCGCCAGCAGTCTAATCGGCAGGGATACAGCTTTCTTT.

The chain combines TRBV11-2 with TRBJ1-2; D is ambiguous. V lost 1 base, J lost 2 bases, and 11 bases lay in between. This CDR3 region has 15 residues. CDR1 and CDR2 from the germline V gene are SGHAT and FQNNGV. This CDR3 is CASSLGSAGNYGYTF. The CDR3 DNA follows: TGTGCCAGCAGCTTAGGATCCGCAGGAAACTATGGCTACACCTTC.

The chain uses TRBV6-4 and TRBJ1-6, with 7 bases lining up with TRBD1. CDR1 MRHNA and CDR2 SNTAGT come from the germline V gene. Trimming took 6 bases from V and 7 from J; bases not matched to a gene: 9. The CDR3 contains 15 residues. The CDR3 nucleotides read TGTGCCAGCAGACGGGACAGAGGGAAAAATTCACCCCTCCACTTT. Its translation is CASRRDRGKNSPLHF.

This chain joins TRBV25-1 and TRBJ1-2, with D unclear. Trimming took off 4 bases at V and 7 bases at J, with 7 bases between the two ends. This CDR3 is 11 amino acids long. Looked up from germline, CDR1 is MGHDK and CDR2 is SYGVNS. This CDR3 reads CASSGFGGYTF. The CDR3 bases are TGTGCCAGCAGTGGGTTCGGTGGCTACACCTTC.

This chain uses TRBV5-1 with TRBJ2-2; the match to TRBD2 covers 12 bases. V dropped 6 bases and J dropped 7; count of bases not matched to a gene: 13. CDR3 length: 17 amino acids. Per germline, CDR1 SGHRS and CDR2 YFSETQ. CDR3 sequence (DNA): TGCGCCAGCACGTGGGGCACTCTAGCGGGAGGGCTCGGGGAGCTGTTTTTT. Its protein product is CASTWGTLAGGLGELFF.

CDR3 amino acids: CASSPDCGTSSGNTIYF. The CDR3 DNA reads TGTGCCAGCAGCCCGGACTGCGGGACGAGCTCTGGAAACACCATATATTTT. The chain carries TRBV7-8 and TRBJ1-3; D may be TRBD1 (5 bases). The germline V and J ends were trimmed by 5 bases and 0 bases, with 17 bases remaining between them. The CDR3 length is 17 residues. Germline V lookup: CDR1 SGHVS, CDR2 FQNEAQ. Full variable domain (remainder filled in from reference TRBV7-8 and TRBJ1-3): GAGVSQSPRYKVAKRGQDVALRCDPISGHVSLFWYQQALGQGPEFLTYFQNEAQLDKSGLPSDRFFAERPEGSVSTLKIQRTQQEDSAVYLCASSPDCGTSSGNTIYFGEGSWLTVV.

This clone is a singleton in its sample. The chain is built from TRBV2 and TRBJ1-5; no clear D gene. The CDR3 is 16 amino acids. V was trimmed by 5 bases and J by 0 bases, leaving 14 bases between them. Germline-derived CDR1 and CDR2 are SNHLY and FYNNEI. CDR3 bases: TGTGCCAGCAGTACCGGACTGATTAATAGCAATCAGCCCCAGCATTTT. Translation gives CASSTGLINSNQPQHF.